The count of the clone carrying this TCR beta chain is one. What it binds is not known. Use of 60 Vbeta and 13 Jbeta primers characterized the PCR. Sequencing used immunoSEQ multiplex PCR; TCRdb keeps in-frame clones, though not all of them. The sample contains over 150,000 clones, 65% to 85% of which appear only once. This sample stems from a study of cytomegalovirus exposure and HLA in healthy donors. General study points: HLA restriction was apparent for most CMV-associated TCR beta chains in a later analysis. In a later analysis, common viral pathogens appeared linked to several of the most significant clusters. Earlier analysis looked at TCR beta V segments, and most were productive about 90% or about 30% of the time.

Deletions cut 9 bases from V and 3 bases from J, with 14 bases between. CDR3 length equals 13 residues. Germline lookup yields CDR1 LNHDA and CDR2 SQIVND (reference sequence). The sequence came from a woman aged 45-65 years in good health and CMV-seropositive. The sequencing sample was made of PBMCs. This chain joins TRBV19 and TRBJ1-1; possibly TRBD1 for D (6 bases). CDR3 DNA: TGTGCCAGCCGACCCCCAGGGGACACTGAAGCTTTCTTT. Amino acid sequence: CASRPPGDTEAFF.